This TCR beta chain was recovered during a study of blood T cell repertoires in COVID-19. About the research overall: Each recovered donor of Cohort 3 presented with two negative PCRs, clearance, or symptom resolution. PBMCs, B-cell-depleted T cells, or T cells were the source of the cDNA or gDNA that made up the material.

Original handling: Estimated nucleated cell counts came from reference gene primer amplification. The method was immunoSEQ multiplex PCR; TCRdb's version includes in-frame clones alone and lacks a portion of them. V, J and clone size reflect that table, while D and trimming were determined from the DNA. This sample has around 360,000 clones; more than 75% occur once, and the top ten carry approximately 1.8%. This CDR3 region has 13 residues. With V trimmed by 4 bases and J by 6 bases, 4 bases remained unmatched. Germline V lookup: CDR1 SGHRS, CDR2 YFSETQ. V is TRBV5-1 and J is TRBJ1-2; 9 bases are a match to TRBD1. The sequenced sample was PBMCs or T cells enriched from blood (not recorded which). The TCR comes from a man aged 35 to 55 in a cohort exposed to, infected with or recovered from COVID-19 (not recorded which). CDR3 in DNA: TGCGCCAGCAGCCCCCGGGACAGGGATGGCTACACCTTC. Residues: CASSPRDRDGYTF.